This is a list of T cell receptor beta chains from one sample in a study of blood T cell repertoires in COVID-19. The data were produced by immunoSEQ multiplex PCR, yet TCRdb's version contains in-frame clones alone and is incomplete. The repertoire has about 280,000 clones, around 89% of them found once; the top ten carry about 4.6%. Sequencing used peripheral blood. The receptors originated from a man aged 35-49 years with acute or convalescent COVID-19. The CDR3 runs from the conserved cysteine through the conserved F or W.

v_call | cdr3_aa
TRBV12-5 | CASGSREMKADTIYF
TRBV29-1 | CSTSYGARGGELFF
TRBV5-6 | CASSILSGTGGHEQFF
TRBV3-1/TRBV3-2 | CASSQGAGDNEQFF
TRBV6-6 | CASSYSGGQYF
TRBV28 | CASSGGGLSSGNTIYF
TRBV19 | CASLMTGFVKNIQYF
TRBV25-1 | CASSERGAKNIQYF
TRBV18 | CASSPGTNYGYTF
TRBV6-5 | CASRRAENYGYTF
TRBV2 | CASTGEGFGYTF
TRBV7-2 | CASSTLRGQTTTYNEQFF
TRBV5-1 | CASSLDKNTEAFF
TRBV19 | CASSIWGPFYNSPLHF
TRBV6-1 | CASREATGKNYNEQFF
TRBV14 | CASSHIPSLGYTF
TRBV10-1 | CASSEASGFRTDTQYF
TRBV4-2 | CASSQDFRTGGKLFF
TRBV7-2 | CASSPPPGTEAFF
TRBV9 | CASSPLGQGETEAFF
TRBV29-1 | CSVSDRRATEAFF
TRBV29-1 | CSVAGNSGANVLTF
TRBV30 | CAWSLGGNTEAFF
TRBV28 | CASSQNWAQSGYTF
TRBV30 | CAWSVGTGSLPQHF
TRBV5-4 | CASNAPTGTGAYEQYF
TRBV19 | CASSIRTAGALLEQYF
TRBV5-5 | CASSPLGLDRANTGELFF
TRBV6-5 | CASRTGITTNEKLFF
TRBV18 | CASSPDRVVDTQYF
TRBV6-2/TRBV6-3 | CASSYGTGGSYYEQYF
TRBV19 | CASTSGRTNTEAFF
TRBV5-1 | CASSRGSAKNIQYF
TRBV5-1 | CASSPTGSHSGANVLTF
TRBV6-1 | CASSDGGAVEKLFF